The 4 T cell receptor beta chains below were found in one sample sequenced in a study of CD8 T cells in ankylosing spondylitis. TCRdb reprocessed the 5' RACE reads with MiXCR, giving one entry per CDR3 protein. This table has about 140,000 distinct CDR3 sequences, approximately 32% appearing once. The sample taken for sequencing was synovial fluid, either unsorted or a sorted T cell fraction (not recorded which). Receptors were obtained from a male donor with ankylosing spondylitis.

This clonotype showed up just once. The genes are TRBV19 and TRBJ1-2; D perhaps matches TRBD1 (5 bases). V dropped 4 bases and J dropped 8 bases, with 14 bases sitting between them. The CDR3 loop spans 13 amino acids. Per the germline V gene, CDR1 is LNHDA and CDR2 is SQIVND (reference sequence). The CDR3 region is CASSTWAEGGYTF. As DNA, the CDR3 is TGTGCCAGTAGTACATGGGCTGAGGGGGGCTACACCTTC.

In this sample, this clonotype turned up many times. This chain uses TRBV7-9 with TRBJ2-7; D call uncertain. CDR3 length: 14 residues. The V end was cut by 3 bases, the J end by 0 bases, with 9 bases between. Per the germline V gene, CDR1 is SEHNR and CDR2 is FQNEAQ (reference sequence). CDR3 sequence: CASSFWGFSYEQYF. The CDR3 DNA is TGTGCCAGCAGCTTTTGGGGATTCTCCTACGAGCAGTACTTC.

The rearrangement links TRBV20-1 to TRBJ2-3, with D possibly TRBD1 on 6 matching bases. The CDR3 extends over 14 amino acids. Germline V gives CDR1 DFQATT, CDR2 SNEGSKA (reference sequence). V lost 2 bases and J 2 bases, leaving 11 bases between the germline ends. CDR3 sequence: CSARSQGYTDTQYF. The CDR3 DNA is TGCAGTGCTAGAAGCCAGGGGTACACAGATACGCAGTATTTT.

This clonotype came up once. This sequence joins TRBV7-3 and TRBJ2-5; 12 bases align to TRBD2. Germline V CDR1 and CDR2: SGHTA, FQGTGA. The CDR3 contains 17 residues. V dropped 5 bases and J dropped 5; count of bases not matched to a gene: 12. The CDR3 DNA is TGTGCCAGCAGCCCTGGGACTAGCGGGCGAAACGTGGAGACCCAGTACTTC. Encoded protein: CASSPGTSGRNVETQYF. Complete variable domain (other parts from reference TRBV7-3 and TRBJ2-5): GAGVSQTPSNKVTEKGKYVELRCDPISGHTALYWYRQSLGQGPEFLIYFQGTGAADDSGLPNDRFFAVRPEGSVSTLKIQRTERGDSAVYLCASSPGTSGRNVETQYFGPGTRLLVL.